These 22 T cell receptor beta chains share one sample of origin, sequenced in a study of vaccination and CD4 T cells after COVID-19 (dated 2022 in TCRdb). The antigens for these receptors are not known. Taken with the paper, the label for treatment or condition translates to: approximately 9-day PBMC culture with coronavirus spike peptide pools or control peptides (ViraFEST assay). The receptor library was made with PCR. Sequencing instrument: Illumina iSeq 100. TCR sequencing of DNA from cultured CD4+ T cells used the Oncomine TCR Beta short-read assay at the Johns Hopkins FTIC core. TCRdb redid the processing of the public reads, applying fastp at Q25 and MiXCR, and retained in-frame beta chains. A single entry per CDR3 protein holds the most common genes and DNA from its merged rows. The sample records about 14,000 distinct CDR3 sequences, around 50% of which are singletons. The ten largest clones represent approximately 16% of the sample.

The sample consisted of CD4+ T cells from blood, cultured in vitro. The source is a human donor who had recovered from COVID-19.

The V call is TRBV9, the J call TRBJ2-7; D remains unclear. V was pared by 0 bases and J by 6 bases, with 10 bases between. CDR1 is SGDLS and CDR2 is YYNGEE in the germline V gene. The CDR3 covers 13 residues. The CDR3 loop is CASSVDMAREQYF. DNA of the CDR3: TGTGCCAGCAGCGTAGACATGGCACGCGAGCAGTACTTC.

The chain combines TRBV6-1 with TRBJ2-7; D is ambiguous. Trimming stripped 6 bases from V and 7 bases from J, with 13 bases between. From germline, CDR1 is MNHNS and CDR2 SASEGT. The CDR3 length is 12 residues. The CDR3 DNA is TGTGCCAGCAGGAACAGAGTCTGGGAGCAGTACTTC. It encodes CASRNRVWEQYF.

This chain links TRBV5-1 with TRBJ2-2; 9 nucleotides agree with TRBD2. The CDR3 is made up of 15 amino acids. Germline V lookup: CDR1 SGHRS, CDR2 YFSETQ. J was trimmed by 6 bases and V by 1 base; bases with no gene match: 4. The CDR3 reads CASSLFSGSAGELFF. CDR3 nucleotide sequence: TGCGCCAGCAGCTTGTTTAGCGGGAGCGCCGGGGAGCTGTTTTTT. The full variable domain, its missing parts supplied by reference TRBV5-1 and TRBJ2-2, is KAGVTQTPRYLIKTRGQQVTLSCSPISGHRSVSWYQQTPGQGLQFLFEYFSETQRNKGNFPGRFSGRQFSNSRSEMNVSTLELGDSALYLCASSLFSGSAGELFFGEGSRLTVL.

CDR3 in DNA: TGTGCCTGGAGTGTACTGGGGTATGAGCAGTTCTTC. Translation gives CAWSVLGYEQFF. The V gene is TRBV30, the J gene TRBJ2-1; no clear D gene. CDR3 size: 12 residues. Germline loops: CDR1 GTSNPN, CDR2 SVGIG (reference sequence). V lost 0 bases and J lost 8, with 8 bases in between.

The chain carries TRBV10-3 and TRBJ2-7, with D perhaps matching TRBD1 (5 bases). CDR1 and CDR2 (germline): ENHRY, SYGVKD. V dropped 2 bases and J dropped 2 bases, with 10 bases sitting between them. The CDR3 is 14 amino acids. CDR3 DNA: TGTGCCATCAGTGAGGGTGGCAGGGCCTACGAGCAGTACTTC. Its protein product is CAISEGGRAYEQYF.

The genes are TRBV20-1 and TRBJ2-3; 7 bases line up with TRBD1. Per the germline V gene, CDR1 is DFQATT and CDR2 is SNEGSKA (reference sequence). Trimming took 2 bases from V and 0 from J; bases not matched to a gene: 5. The CDR3 has 15 amino acids. The CDR3 DNA is TGCAGTGCTAGAAGGGGACAGACTAGCACAGATACGCAGTATTTT. Protein: CSARRGQTSTDTQYF.

The CDR3 region is CASSREGGGRTSYEQYF. Written as DNA, the CDR3 is TGTGCCAGCAGTCGAGAGGGCGGCGGAAGAACCTCCTACGAGCAGTACTTC. The rearrangement uses TRBV3-1 and TRBJ2-7; possible D gene TRBD2, 5 bases. Trimming stripped 6 bases from V and 0 bases from J, with 21 bases between. Germline CDR1 reads LGHDT; CDR2 reads YNNKEL (reference sequence). The CDR3 has 17 amino acids.

The chain combines TRBV20-1 with TRBJ2-2; D may be TRBD1 (6 bases). CDR3 length: 15 amino acids. CDR1 and CDR2 (germline): DFQATT, SNEGSKA (reference sequence). V dropped 6 bases and J dropped 6 bases, with 20 bases sitting between them. The DNA of the CDR3 is TGCAGTGCCCGCGATTTCAGGGGACGTCCCGGGGAGCTGTTTTTT. This codes for CSARDFRGRPGELFF.

The chain has TRBV15 and TRBJ1-3; D is unresolved. Germline V gene data show CDR1 as LNHNV and CDR2 as YYDKDF (reference sequence). The CDR3 is 14 amino acids. Trimming pared 8 bases from V and 2 bases from J, leaving 13 bases between. The CDR3 reads CATGESFAGNTIYF. Here the CDR3 DNA reads TGTGCCACCGGCGAGAGTTTCGCTGGAAACACCATATATTTT.

V usage is TRBV2 and J usage is TRBJ2-1; D not certain. V gave up 10 bases and J gave up 3 bases, with 7 bases separating them. CDR3 length equals 11 residues. The germline V gene has CDR1 SNHLY and CDR2 FYNNEI. DNA for the CDR3: TGTGCCACAGGATTCTACAATGAGCAGTTCTTC. As protein: CATGFYNEQFF.

The chain employs TRBV27 and TRBJ2-7; D uncertain. Trimming removed 5 bases from V and 2 bases from J, with 10 bases in between. Germline V lookup: CDR1 MNHEY, CDR2 SMNVEV (reference sequence). This CDR3 has 13 residues. CDR3: CASSLQGAYEQYF. The CDR3, as DNA: TGTGCCAGCAGTCTCCAAGGAGCCTACGAGCAGTACTTC.

The chain couples TRBV5-1 to TRBJ2-1, with TRBD2 matching over 11 bases. The CDR3 length is 19 residues. V shed 0 bases and J 2 bases; nucleotides not matched to a gene: 10. The germline V gene has CDR1 SGHRS and CDR2 YFSETQ. The chain's CDR3 is CASSLALVASGRPYNEQFF. The CDR3 DNA follows: TGCGCCAGCAGCTTGGCGTTGGTGGCTAGCGGGAGGCCCTACAATGAGCAGTTCTTC.

In its sample, this clonotype was seen a few times. The CDR3 protein is CASRDSDQPQHF. DNA for the CDR3: TGTGCCAGCAGAGACTCAGATCAGCCCCAGCATTTT. V is TRBV6-1 and J is TRBJ1-5; D unclear. The ends were cut back, 6 bases at V and 5 bases at J, with 8 bases in the middle. CDR3 size: 12 residues. Germline CDR1 is MNHNS and CDR2 is SASEGT.

This chain uses TRBV6-2 or TRBV6-3 with TRBJ1-5, with D perhaps TRBD1 (5 bases). This CDR3 is built from 12 residues. CDR1 and CDR2 from the germline V gene are MNHEY and SVGEGT. The ends were cut back, 8 bases at V and 3 bases at J, with 8 bases in the middle. CDR3: CASGAVNQPQHF. DNA of the CDR3: TGTGCCAGCGGGGCGGTCAATCAGCCCCAGCATTTT.

A remark on this clonotype: Being one base from a much bigger clone, this may be a read error. The chain carries TRBV20-1 and TRBJ1-5, with D possibly being TRBD1 (6 bases). V was shortened by 7 bases and J by 1 base, with 14 bases between the two germline ends. CDR3 length equals 14 residues. Per the germline V gene, CDR1 is DFQATT and CDR2 is SNEGSKA (reference sequence). The CDR3 DNA is TGCAGTGGTTCGACAGGAGTCAGCAATCAGCCCCAGCATTTT. Translated, it gives CSGSTGVSNQPQHF.

This clonotype has a handful of counts. The chain couples TRBV19 to TRBJ2-7; TRBD2 matches at 10 bases. V lost 2 bases to trimming and J lost 4 bases; unmatched junction nucleotides: 2. The length of the CDR3 is 14 residues. CDR1 and CDR2 from the germline V gene are LNHDA and SQIVND (reference sequence). This CDR3 is CASSITSGAYEQYF. The CDR3 DNA reads as TGTGCCAGTAGTATAACTAGCGGGGCTTACGAGCAGTACTTC.

This clonotype turned up a few times. In nucleotides, the CDR3 is TGCAGTGCTAGAGATGGGCGGGAGTCGACAGATACGCAGTATTTT. Amino acid sequence: CSARDGRESTDTQYF. The chain links TRBV20-1 to TRBJ2-3; 7 bases fit TRBD2. V shed 0 bases, J shed 3 bases, and the junction held 6 bases outside the gene matches. Germline loops: CDR1 DFQATT, CDR2 SNEGSKA (reference sequence). There are 15 residues in the CDR3.

This clonotype was seen only a few times. The chain has TRBV20-1 and TRBJ1-3, with 11 positions matching TRBD1. The V gene end was trimmed by 0 bases and the J gene end by 2 bases; junction bases not matched to a gene: 6. The CDR3 is made up of 17 amino acids. From germline, CDR1 is DFQATT and CDR2 SNEGSKA (reference sequence). As DNA, the CDR3 is TGCAGTGCTAGAGAGGCCCTGGACAGGGGGCCTGGAAACACCATATATTTT. Protein: CSAREALDRGPGNTIYF.

This chain joins TRBV6-1 and TRBJ1-1; D gene unclear. The CDR3 consists of 13 residues. V lost 6 bases, J lost 1 base, and 9 bases lay in between. Germline V CDR1 and CDR2: MNHNS, SASEGT. CDR3 in amino acids: CASSRGRNTEAFF. The CDR3 nucleotides read TGTGCCAGCAGCCGCGGACGGAACACTGAAGCTTTCTTT.

The CDR3 sequence is CATPGQANTEAFF. Here the CDR3 DNA reads TGTGCCACCCCGGGACAGGCTAACACTGAAGCTTTCTTT. V and J are TRBV6-1 and TRBJ1-1; 8 bases are shared with TRBD1. This CDR3 comprises 13 residues. After removal of 10 bases from V and 2 bases from J, the junction contained 6 bases not matched to a gene. CDR1 is MNHNS and CDR2 is SASEGT in the germline V gene.

A single count supports this clonotype. This chain joins TRBV5-1 and TRBJ2-3; possibly TRBD1 for D (6 bases). Deletions cut 0 bases from V and 6 bases from J, with 17 bases between. Germline V lookup: CDR1 SGHRS, CDR2 YFSETQ. The CDR3 is 16 residues long. CDR3 loop: CASSLDQTGDIDTQYF. The CDR3 region has the DNA TGCGCCAGCAGCTTGGATCAGACAGGCGATATTGATACGCAGTATTTT.

This chain connects TRBV20-1 to TRBJ2-3; no clear D. V shed 1 base and J shed 4 bases, with 9 bases lying between them. Per the germline V gene, CDR1 is DFQATT and CDR2 is SNEGSKA (reference sequence). This CDR3 spans 13 amino acids. The CDR3 DNA reads as TGCAGTGCTAGAGGCGGTAGTGCAGATACGCAGTATTTT. Amino acids: CSARGGSADTQYF.